This T cell receptor (beta chain) was sequenced during a study of blood T cell repertoires in COVID-19. Using immunoSEQ multiplex PCR, the repertoire was profiled, and TCRdb retains in-frame clones only, with some absent. The repertoire includes around 480,000 clones, about 91% of them detected once, and around 12% sits in the top ten. The V and J ends lost 2 bases and 6 bases respectively, with 13 bases between them. The CDR3 covers 14 residues. The germline V gene has CDR1 SGDLS and CDR2 YYNGEE. The origin of this receptor is a woman aged 45-65 years with COVID-19, enrolled during active disease. Sequencing input: peripheral blood. The chain carries TRBV9 and TRBJ2-3; a possible D gene is TRBD2 (5 bases). The CDR3 region is CASSVSGSRDTQYF. CDR3 DNA: TGTGCCAGCAGCGTCAGCGGTTCTAGGGATACGCAGTATTTT.